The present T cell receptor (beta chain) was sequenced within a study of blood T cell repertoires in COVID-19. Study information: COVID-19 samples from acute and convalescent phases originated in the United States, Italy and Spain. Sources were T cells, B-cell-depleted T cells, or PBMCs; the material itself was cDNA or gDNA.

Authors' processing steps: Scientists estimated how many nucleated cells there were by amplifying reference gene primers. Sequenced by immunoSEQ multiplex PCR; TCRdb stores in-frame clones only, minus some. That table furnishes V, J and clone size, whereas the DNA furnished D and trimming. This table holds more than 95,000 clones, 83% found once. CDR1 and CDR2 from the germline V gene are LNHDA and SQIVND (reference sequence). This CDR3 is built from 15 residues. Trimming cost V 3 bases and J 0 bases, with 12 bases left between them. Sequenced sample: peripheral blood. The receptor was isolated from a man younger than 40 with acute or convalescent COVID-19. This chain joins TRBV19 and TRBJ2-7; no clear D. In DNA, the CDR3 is TGTGCCAGTAGTATTGATTCAGATTTCTCCTACGAGCAGTACTTC. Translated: CASSIDSDFSYEQYF.